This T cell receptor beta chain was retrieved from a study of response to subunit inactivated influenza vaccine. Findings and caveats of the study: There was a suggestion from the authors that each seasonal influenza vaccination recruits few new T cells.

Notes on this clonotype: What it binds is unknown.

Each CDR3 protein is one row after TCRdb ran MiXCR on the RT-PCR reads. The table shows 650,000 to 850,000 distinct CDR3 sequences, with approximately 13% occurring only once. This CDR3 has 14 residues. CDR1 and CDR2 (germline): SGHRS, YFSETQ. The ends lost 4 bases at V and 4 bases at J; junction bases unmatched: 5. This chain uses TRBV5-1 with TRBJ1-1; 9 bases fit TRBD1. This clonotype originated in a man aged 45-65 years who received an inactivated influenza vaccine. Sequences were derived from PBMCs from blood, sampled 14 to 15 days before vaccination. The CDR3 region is CASSPTGGITEAFF. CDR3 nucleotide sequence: TGCGCCAGCAGCCCGACAGGGGGTATCACTGAAGCTTTCTTT. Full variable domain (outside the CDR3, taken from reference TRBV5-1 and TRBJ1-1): KAGVTQTPRYLIKTRGQQVTLSCSPISGHRSVSWYQQTPGQGLQFLFEYFSETQRNKGNFPGRFSGRQFSNSRSEMNVSTLELGDSALYLCASSPTGGITEAFFGQGTRLTVV.